The 20 T cell receptor beta chains below come from one sample, sequenced in a study of blood T cell repertoires in COVID-19. The repertoire was sequenced with immunoSEQ multiplex PCR; TCRdb's copy has only in-frame clones and lacks some. The sample carries some 120,000 clones, about 88% recorded once. Sequencing was done on a sample of peripheral blood. The receptors were gathered from a man between 60 and 75 years old with COVID-19, enrolled during active disease.

The CDR3 sequence: CASSKERERSYNEQFF. As DNA, the CDR3 is TGTGCCAGCAGCAAAGAACGGGAGAGGTCCTACAATGAGCAGTTCTTC. This sequence joins TRBV21-1 and TRBJ2-1; the table's D gene call, TRBD2, was not cross checked with the DNA. TRBV21-1 is noted as a pseudogene. CDR3 length equals 16 residues.

This clone was detected only once. The rearrangement joins TRBV7-2 to TRBJ1-2, with 7 bases that match TRBD1. V was clipped by 0 bases and J by 8 bases; unmatched bases: 12. Germline CDR1 reads SGHTA; CDR2 reads FQGNSA. This CDR3 has 16 residues. Here the CDR3 DNA reads TGTGCCAGCAGCTTAGCTATATCCAGGGGGTCTCGGGGCTACACCTTC. Translated: CASSLAISRGSRGYTF. The full variable domain, its missing parts supplied by reference TRBV7-2 and TRBJ1-2, is GAGVSQSPSNKVTEKGKDVELRCDPISGHTALYWYRQSLGQGLEFLIYFQGNSAPDKSGLPSDRFSAERTGGSVSTLTIQRTQQEDSAVYLCASSLAISRGSRGYTFGSGTRLTVV.

The chain combines TRBV5-1 with TRBJ2-5; 7 bases match TRBD1. With V trimmed by 4 bases and J by 2 bases, 8 bases remained unmatched. CDR1 SGHRS and CDR2 YFSETQ come from the germline V gene. The CDR3 covers 15 residues. CDR3 protein: CASSDGQAQQETQYF. The CDR3 coding sequence is TGCGCCAGCAGCGACGGACAGGCCCAACAAGAGACCCAGTACTTC.

The gene calls are TRBV12-3 or TRBV12-4 and TRBJ2-3; 7 bases align to TRBD2. V gave up 5 bases and J gave up 8 bases; unmatched junction bases: 7. The CDR3 totals 13 residues. The CDR3 DNA sequence: TGTGCCAGCAGTGCCAGCGGGATAGGTACGCAGTATTTT. Its protein is CASSASGIGTQYF.

CDR3 region: CASSSRGGETQYF. The CDR3 DNA is TGTGCCAGCAGTTCTAGAGGGGGAGAGACCCAGTACTTC. The chain joins TRBV2 to TRBJ2-5; weak D call: TRBD1 (6 bases). V shed 5 bases and J shed 4 bases, with 11 bases lying between them. The V gene's germline CDR1 is SNHLY and CDR2 FYNNEI. This CDR3 spans 13 amino acids.

CDR3 bases: TGTGCCTGGAGTTACATGGGACAGGGTTTCTCTGGAAACACCATATATTTT. It translates to CAWSYMGQGFSGNTIYF. The rearrangement links TRBV30 to TRBJ1-3, with TRBD1 identical over 9 bases. The CDR3 is made up of 17 amino acids. The germline CDR1 and CDR2 sequences are GTSNPN and SVGIG (reference sequence). Unmatched junction bases numbered 8, after V lost 2 bases and J lost 0 bases.

The chain has TRBV10-1 and TRBJ2-5; 7 nucleotides agree with TRBD2. The junction had 13 bases not matched to a gene; V was cut back by 8 bases and J by 4 bases. Germline loops: CDR1 WNHNN, CDR2 SYGVQD (reference sequence). The CDR3 runs 15 residues. CDR3 DNA sequence: TGCGCCAGCGCTCCAAGCTCTGCGGGAGTAGAGACCCAGTACTTC. Translating it yields CASAPSSAGVETQYF.

V usage is TRBV4-2 and J usage is TRBJ2-7; TRBD1 agrees at 8 bases. Germline loops: CDR1 LGHNA, CDR2 YNFKEQ. Losses at the gene ends were 0 bases for V and 3 bases for J; bases not matched to a gene: 4. The CDR3 spans 15 residues. The CDR3 nucleotides read TGTGCCAGCAGCCAAGAGAATGGACAGGGCTACGAGCAGTACTTC. Translating it yields CASSQENGQGYEQYF.

The rearrangement links TRBV19 to TRBJ1-6; D not certain. The CDR3 has 15 residues. The V and J ends lost 5 bases and 3 bases respectively, with 11 bases between them. Germline CDR1 LNHDA, CDR2 SQIVND (reference sequence). The CDR3 DNA is TGTGCCAGTAGTGTCGACTTCTTCTATAATTCACCCCTCCACTTT. Protein product: CASSVDFFYNSPLHF. Looking up the rest from reference TRBV19 and TRBJ1-6 gives the full variable domain: DGGITQSPKYLFRKEGQNVTLSCEQNLNHDAMYWYRQDPGQGLRLIYYSQIVNDFQKGDIAEGYSVSREKKESFPLTVTSAQKNPTAFYLCASSVDFFYNSPLHFGNGTRLTVT.

J is TRBJ2-7 and V is TRBV18; TRBD1 matches 8 bases. The CDR3 runs 20 residues. Germline V gene sequence: CDR1 KGHSH, CDR2 LQKENI. Unmatched junction bases numbered 20, after V lost 2 bases and J lost 2 bases. CDR3 in amino acids: CASSPTAISSGTGITYEQYF. The CDR3 DNA follows: TGTGCCAGCTCACCAACGGCGATATCCTCCGGGACAGGAATAACCTACGAGCAGTACTTC. The variable domain in full, with the rest retrieved from reference TRBV18 and TRBJ2-7, is NAGVMQNPRHLVRRRGQEARLRCSPMKGHSHVYWYRQLPEEGLKFMVYLQKENIIDESGMPKERFSAEFPKEGPSILRIQQVVRGDSAAYFCASSPTAISSGTGITYEQYFGPGTRLTVT.

J is TRBJ2-1 and V is TRBV6-5; tentative D call: TRBD2 (5 bases). The CDR3 sequence is 13 residues long. In germline, CDR1 is MNHEY, CDR2 SVGAGI. Between the trimmed V and J ends, which lost 5 bases and 10 bases, there was a span of 15 bases. The CDR3 nucleotides are TGTGCCAGCAGTAGGAGCGGAAGGACCGAGCAGTTCTTC. Amino acid sequence: CASSRSGRTEQFF.

This rearrangement joins TRBV10-3 to TRBJ1-1; D is possibly TRBD1 (5 bases). Germline CDR1 ENHRY, CDR2 SYGVKD. The CDR3 consists of 15 residues. V dropped 2 bases and J dropped 0 bases, with 10 bases sitting between them. Here the CDR3 DNA reads TGTGCCATCAGTGAGGGGGGGACCGTGAACACTGAAGCTTTCTTT. As protein: CAISEGGTVNTEAFF.

The gene calls are TRBV6-5 and TRBJ1-6, with D possibly being TRBD1 (6 bases). From germline, CDR1 is MNHEY and CDR2 SVGAGI. The CDR3 has 15 residues. The V and J ends lost 2 bases and 10 bases respectively, with 15 bases between them. The CDR3 is CASSYGATGQSPLHF. CDR3 DNA sequence: TGTGCCAGCAGTTACGGGGCGACGGGACAATCACCCCTCCACTTT.

This chain links TRBV7-2 with TRBJ2-7; 10 bases are a match to TRBD2. This CDR3 region has 15 residues. V gave up 1 base and J gave up 1 base; unmatched junction bases: 1. In germline, CDR1 is SGHTA, CDR2 FQGNSA. The CDR3 DNA follows: TGTGCCAGCAGCTTAGGGACTAGCGGTTCCTACGAGCAGTACTTC. Protein sequence: CASSLGTSGSYEQYF. Complete variable domain (other parts from reference TRBV7-2 and TRBJ2-7): GAGVSQSPSNKVTEKGKDVELRCDPISGHTALYWYRQSLGQGLEFLIYFQGNSAPDKSGLPSDRFSAERTGGSVSTLTIQRTQQEDSAVYLCASSLGTSGSYEQYFGPGTRLTVT.

The gene calls are TRBV24-1 and TRBJ2-1; the match to TRBD2 covers 7 bases. This CDR3 spans 17 amino acids. Germline-derived CDR1 and CDR2 are KGHDR and SFDVKD. The trim removed 9 bases at V and 1 base at J, leaving 14 bases unmatched. The CDR3 DNA follows: TGTGCCACCTCTGGCGGGGGAGTGGGAGAATCCTACAATGAGCAGTTCTTC. It encodes CATSGGGVGESYNEQFF.

The V call is TRBV6-1, the J call TRBJ2-7; 8 positions agree with TRBD2. This CDR3 contains 16 residues. V was clipped by 1 base and J by 3 bases; unmatched bases: 8. CDR1 MNHNS and CDR2 SASEGT come from the germline V gene. CDR3 region: CASSEGDSGILYEQYF. CDR3 bases: TGTGCCAGCAGTGAAGGGGATAGCGGGATCCTCTACGAGCAGTACTTC.

The V gene is TRBV6-2 or TRBV6-3, the J gene TRBJ2-5; 8 bases agree with TRBD2. V gave up 5 bases and J gave up 3 bases; unmatched junction bases: 11. Looked up from germline, CDR1 is MNHEY and CDR2 is SVGEGT. The CDR3 sequence is 16 residues long. CDR3 bases: TGTGCCAGCAGTCCCCGGGGGGGAGCGGGGGAAGAGACCCAGTACTTC. Its protein product is CASSPRGGAGEETQYF.

CDR3 nucleotides: TGTGCCAGCAGCCAAGGGATTAAACAGGATCAGCCCCAGCATTTT. Its translation: CASSQGIKQDQPQHF. The V and J genes are TRBV4-2 and TRBJ1-5, with a weak D call TRBD1 (5 bases). V lost 1 base and J lost 5, with 12 bases in between. There are 15 residues in the CDR3. Per the germline V gene, CDR1 is LGHNA and CDR2 is YNFKEQ.

The chain is built from TRBV11-2 and TRBJ2-4, with TRBD2 identical over 7 bases. The CDR3 length is 14 residues. The germline CDR1 and CDR2 sequences are SGHAT and FQNNGV. V was clipped by 5 bases and J by 3 bases; unmatched bases: 4. The CDR3 loop reads CASSQAGVKNIQYF. DNA for the CDR3: TGTGCCAGCAGCCAGGCGGGGGTCAAAAACATTCAGTACTTC.

The chain combines TRBV7-9 with TRBJ2-7; D possibly corresponds to TRBD2 (5 bases). This CDR3 contains 13 residues. Deletions cut 6 bases from V and 0 bases from J, with 9 bases between. The V gene's germline CDR1 is SEHNR and CDR2 FQNEAQ (reference sequence). The CDR3 DNA follows: TGTGCCAGCAGTCCCGAGGGCTCCTACGAGCAGTACTTC. Protein: CASSPEGSYEQYF.